This TCR beta chain was obtained from a study of blood T cell repertoires in COVID-19 (dated by TCRdb to the early 2020s). Regarding the research as a whole: Collaborator samples came from the United States, Italy and Spain and covered acute and convalescent phases of COVID-19. The material from the prospective study consisted of cDNA or gDNA derived from T cells, B-cell-depleted T cells, or PBMCs. The dataset comprised deeply sampled blood TCRbeta repertoires from subjects exposed to, actively infected with, or recovered from COVID-19. The repertoires were released in a freely available public database meant as a resource for research on the immune response to SARS-CoV-2. The samples were drawn from two sources: the first 160 participants of the ongoing ImmuneRACE study, and 950 to 1,500 subjects contributed by 6 global collaborators. Nearly every sample came with metadata listing a de-identified subject ID, COVID-19 status, age in years and sex. HLA class I and class II types, where available, came from metadata supplied by the sample provider rather than from assay-based typing. Study-level results and caveats: How much clinical and demographic metadata was included differed by source and by participant, and the metadata was provided uncurated.

As concerns this clone: Its antigen remains undetermined. It has no much larger one-base neighbor in the sample; base qualities were not kept.

The germline V gene (reference sequence) gives CDR1 as DFQATT and CDR2 as SNEGSKA. The V and J ends are trimmed by 3 bases and 4 bases, leaving 9 bases between them. From the cysteine up to the phenylalanine, the CDR3 has a length of 12 residues. Only CDR3 DNA remains: 36 bases, in frame from the first base. TCRbeta CDR3 regions were amplified from genomic DNA by means of the immunoSEQ Assay, a bias-controlled multiplex PCR. The source study handled its data this way. The number of nucleated cells in each sample was estimated by amplification of reference gene primers within the assay. Sequence reads were collapsed and filtered to measure the absolute abundance of every unique TCRbeta CDR3 rearrangement. Productive Simpson clonality was computed per sample as the square root of Simpson's diversity index over productive rearrangements. TCRdb took over this immuneACCESS table, retaining in-frame rearrangements with V and J assigned. Such tables are incomplete; in checked studies, under half of the missing clones stem from an unresolved V gene, and the remainder is unexplained. V and J calls and clone size come straight from that table; D and trimming were deduced from the DNA. Within this sample are roughly 320,000 clones, with around nine tenths of them counted one time only. The ten biggest clones cover 1.5% to 2% of the sample.

At one collaborating source in Seattle, patients were enrolled during active infection and were followed longitudinally through the course of disease. Each collaborating institution followed its own protocols to collect whole blood in K2EDTA tubes. For TCRbeta analysis, collaborators shipped samples as frozen whole blood, isolated PBMCs, or DNA extracted from either of those sample types. The source material was peripheral blood. This TCR was sampled from a woman younger than 45 with COVID-19, enrolled during active disease. The chain is made from TRBV20-1 and TRBJ1-2; a weak D assignment points to TRBD1 (6 bases agree). The CDR3 sequence is CSASPDSYGYTF. The sequenced DNA: TGCAGTGCTAGTCCGGACAGCTATGGCTACACCTTC.